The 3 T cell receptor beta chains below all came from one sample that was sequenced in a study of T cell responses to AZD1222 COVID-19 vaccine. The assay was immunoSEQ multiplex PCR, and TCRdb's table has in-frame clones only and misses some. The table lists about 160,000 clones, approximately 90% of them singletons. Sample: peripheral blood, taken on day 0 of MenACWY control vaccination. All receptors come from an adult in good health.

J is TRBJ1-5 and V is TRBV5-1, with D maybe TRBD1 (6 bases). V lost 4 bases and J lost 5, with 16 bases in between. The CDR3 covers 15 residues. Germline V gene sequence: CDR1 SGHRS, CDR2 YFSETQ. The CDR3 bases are TGCGCCAGCAGCCCAGGGGAGAGGGCGGATCAGCCCCAGCATTTT. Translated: CASSPGERADQPQHF.

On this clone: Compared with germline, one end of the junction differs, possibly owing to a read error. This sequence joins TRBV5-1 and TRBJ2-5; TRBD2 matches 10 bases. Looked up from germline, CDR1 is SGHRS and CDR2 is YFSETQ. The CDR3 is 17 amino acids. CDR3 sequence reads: CASSFGDLAGVSEAQYF. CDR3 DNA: TGCGCCAGCAGCTTCGGGGATCTAGCGGGAGTCTCAGAGGCCCAGTACTTC.

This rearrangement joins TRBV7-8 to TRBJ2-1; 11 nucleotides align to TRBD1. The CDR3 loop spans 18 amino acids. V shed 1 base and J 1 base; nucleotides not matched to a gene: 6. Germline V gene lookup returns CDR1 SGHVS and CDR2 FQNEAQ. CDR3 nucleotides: TGTGCCAGCAGCTTAGTAAGCGGGACAGGGGGGTCCTACAATGAGCAGTTCTTC. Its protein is CASSLVSGTGGSYNEQFF.